These 9 T cell receptor beta chains were sequenced from one sample in a study of blood T cells in healthy people across ages (dated by TCRdb to between 2015 and 2016). Libraries were made using 5' RACE. Sequenced using an Illumina HiSeq 2500. The second PCR ran for about 6 to 12 cycles and used a J-beta primer mix along with a sample-barcoded 5' primer. TCRdb ran its own pipeline on the public reads, namely fastp trimming at Q25 and MiXCR clone calling, and kept in-frame beta chains. For every CDR3 protein sequence, its rows merge into one entry that carries the most common genes and DNA. The sample table records about a million distinct CDR3 sequences; 45% to 50% of these occur just once. In total, the top ten clones hold under 15% of the sample. Specimen: blood. Source of these receptors: a man aged 25-40 years in good health.

Note on this clonotype: The junction departs from germline at one end; a sequencing error may be responsible. The chain is built from TRBV29-1 and TRBJ2-7; D perhaps matches TRBD1 (5 bases). Germline V gene sequence: CDR1 SQVTM, CDR2 ANQGSEA. This CDR3 region has 14 residues. CDR3 loop: CSAEEDTSSYEQYF. The CDR3 DNA sequence: TGCAGCGCTGAAGAGGACACGAGCTCCTACGAGCAGTACTTC.

The chain is built from TRBV5-1 and TRBJ2-5; the match to TRBD1 covers 12 bases. Germline V gene data show CDR1 as SGHRS and CDR2 as YFSETQ. This CDR3 region has 17 residues. After removal of 1 base from V and 2 bases from J, the junction contained 6 bases not matched to a gene. This chain's CDR3 is CASSLSGTGGGQETQYF. The CDR3 DNA reads TGCGCCAGCAGCTTGTCCGGGACAGGGGGCGGGCAAGAGACCCAGTACTTC.

This clonotype showed up just a few times. The rearrangement links TRBV9 to TRBJ2-3, with 9 bases lining up with TRBD2. The CDR3 is 17 residues long. The V gene's germline CDR1 is SGDLS and CDR2 YYNGEE. V shed 3 bases, J shed 2 bases, and the junction held 10 bases outside the gene matches. CDR3 loop: CASSGRGGGLLTDTQYF. In DNA form, the CDR3 reads TGTGCCAGCAGCGGACGCGGGGGGGGACTCCTCACAGATACGCAGTATTTT.

This clonotype was seen a handful of times. The chain is built from TRBV12-3 or TRBV12-4 and TRBJ1-2; D may be TRBD1 (5 bases). The V and J ends lost 5 bases and 5 bases respectively, with 9 bases between them. The length of the CDR3 is 12 residues. The CDR3 DNA sequence: TGTGCCAGCAGTCCGGGGCTTTATGGCTACACCTTC. Translating gives CASSPGLYGYTF.

The chain recombines TRBV7-2 with TRBJ2-7; D gene uncertain. CDR1 SGHTA and CDR2 FQGNSA come from the germline V gene. The CDR3 has 15 amino acids. The V end lost 2 bases, the J end lost 4 bases, and 15 bases lay between the germline ends. CDR3 in amino acids: CASSLFPGLEYEQYF. The CDR3 region has the DNA TGTGCCAGCAGCTTATTTCCGGGCCTAGAGTACGAGCAGTACTTC.

In this sample, this clonotype turned up a few times. The J gene is TRBJ2-5, the V gene TRBV6-5, with 9 nucleotides matching TRBD2. The germline CDR1 and CDR2 sequences are MNHEY and SVGAGI. With 6 bases clipped from V and 4 bases from J, the junction kept 6 bases outside the gene matches. The length of the CDR3 is 14 residues. The chain's CDR3 is CASSIAGEGETQYF. CDR3 sequence (DNA): TGTGCCAGCAGCATAGCGGGGGAAGGAGAGACCCAGTACTTC.

The chain uses TRBV7-2 and TRBJ1-2; tentative D call: TRBD1 (5 bases). Germline values: CDR1 SGHTA, CDR2 FQGNSA. V was pared by 5 bases and J by 1 base, with 11 bases between. The CDR3 extends over 14 amino acids. CDR3 region: CASSPGGDNYGYTF. The CDR3 DNA is TGTGCCAGCAGCCCCGGGGGGGATAACTATGGCTACACCTTC. The whole variable domain, filled in from reference TRBV7-2 and TRBJ1-2, reads GAGVSQSPSNKVTEKGKDVELRCDPISGHTALYWYRQSLGQGLEFLIYFQGNSAPDKSGLPSDRFSAERTGGSVSTLTIQRTQQEDSAVYLCASSPGGDNYGYTFGSGTRLTVV.

The chain links TRBV7-2 to TRBJ2-5; D is perhaps TRBD1 (6 bases). The length of the CDR3 is 13 residues. Per germline, CDR1 SGHTA and CDR2 FQGNSA. V lost 6 bases and J lost 5, with 13 bases in between. The CDR3 coding sequence is TGTGCCAGCAGGCTACAGGGAACCGAGACCCAGTACTTC. This codes for CASRLQGTETQYF.

The V gene is TRBV2, the J gene TRBJ1-1; TRBD1 might be the D (5 bases). Between the trimmed V and J ends, which lost 6 bases and 1 base, there was a span of 9 bases. The CDR3 extends over 13 amino acids. Germline-derived CDR1 and CDR2 are SNHLY and FYNNEI. The CDR3 loop reads CASRYGTNTEAFF. CDR3 nucleotides: TGTGCCAGCAGATATGGGACGAACACTGAAGCTTTCTTT.